The 3 T cell receptor beta chains below come from one sample, sequenced in a study of blood T cell repertoires in COVID-19. Using immunoSEQ multiplex PCR, the repertoire was profiled, and TCRdb retains in-frame clones only, with some absent. The table shows roughly 150,000 clones, with around 89% occurring only once. Sequenced material: peripheral blood. The receptors stem from a man aged 45-65 years who had recovered from COVID-19.

The chain joins TRBV9 to TRBJ1-6; possible D gene TRBD1, 6 bases. This CDR3 region has 15 residues. From germline, CDR1 is SGDLS and CDR2 YYNGEE. Deletions cut 0 bases from V and 6 bases from J, with 10 bases between. The CDR3 loop is CASSVAGQSNSPLHF. Here the CDR3 DNA reads TGTGCCAGCAGCGTAGCTGGACAGAGTAATTCACCCCTCCACTTT.

J is TRBJ1-4 and V is TRBV14; TRBD1 agrees at 12 bases. CDR1 and CDR2 (germline): SGHDN, FVKESK. V dropped 1 base and J dropped 7; count of bases not matched to a gene: 7. The CDR3 covers 17 residues. The CDR3 sequence is CASSQGMGTGGPEKLFF. The CDR3 DNA reads as TGTGCCAGCAGCCAAGGAATGGGGACAGGGGGCCCTGAAAAACTGTTTTTT.

The chain is built from TRBV11-2 and TRBJ1-1, with a possible D match to TRBD1 (6 bases). The CDR3 has 14 amino acids. Trimming cost V 6 bases and J 2 bases, with 13 bases left between them. In germline, CDR1 is SGHAT, CDR2 FQNNGV. The CDR3 here is CASRFAGVNTEAFF. In nucleotides, the CDR3 is TGTGCCAGCAGATTTGCAGGGGTTAACACTGAAGCTTTCTTT. Filled out from reference TRBV11-2 and TRBJ1-1, the complete variable domain reads EAGVAQSPRYKIIEKRQSVAFWCNPISGHATLYWYQQILGQGPKLLIQFQNNGVVDDSQLPKDRFSAERLKGVDSTLKIQPAKLEDSAVYLCASRFAGVNTEAFFGQGTRLTVV.